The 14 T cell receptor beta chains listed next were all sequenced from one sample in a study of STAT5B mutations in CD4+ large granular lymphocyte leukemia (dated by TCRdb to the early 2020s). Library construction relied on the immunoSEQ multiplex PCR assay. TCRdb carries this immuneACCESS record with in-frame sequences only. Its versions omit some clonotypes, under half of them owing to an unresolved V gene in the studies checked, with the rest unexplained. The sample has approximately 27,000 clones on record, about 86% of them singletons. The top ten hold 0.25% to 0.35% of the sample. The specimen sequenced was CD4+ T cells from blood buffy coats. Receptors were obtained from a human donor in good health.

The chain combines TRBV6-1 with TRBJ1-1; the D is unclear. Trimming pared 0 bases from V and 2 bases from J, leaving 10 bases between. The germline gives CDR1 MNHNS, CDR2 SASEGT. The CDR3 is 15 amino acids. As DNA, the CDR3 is TGTGCCAGCAGTGAAGCGAGAGGGTACAACACTGAAGCTTTCTTT. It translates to CASSEARGYNTEAFF.

The CDR3: CASSSRPLRDEKLFF. For the CDR3, the DNA is TGTGCCAGCAGCTCCCGTCCCCTGCGGGATGAAAAACTGTTTTTT. This chain joins TRBV7-6 and TRBJ1-4, with unresolved D. The V gene's germline CDR1 is SGHVS and CDR2 FNYEAQ. V was pared by 4 bases and J by 6 bases, with 15 bases between. The CDR3 loop spans 15 amino acids.

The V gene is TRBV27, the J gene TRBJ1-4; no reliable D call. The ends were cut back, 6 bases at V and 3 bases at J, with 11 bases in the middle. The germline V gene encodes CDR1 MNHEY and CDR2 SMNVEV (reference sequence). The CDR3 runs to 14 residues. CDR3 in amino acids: CASSHDGPNEKLFF. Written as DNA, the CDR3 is TGTGCCAGCAGCCATGACGGACCTAATGAAAAACTGTTTTTT.

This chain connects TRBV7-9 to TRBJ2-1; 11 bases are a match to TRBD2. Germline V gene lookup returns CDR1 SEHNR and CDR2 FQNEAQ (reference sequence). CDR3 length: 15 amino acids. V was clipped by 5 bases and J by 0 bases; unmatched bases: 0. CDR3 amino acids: CASSTSGSSYNEQFF. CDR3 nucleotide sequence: TGTGCCAGCAGCACTAGCGGGAGCTCCTACAATGAGCAGTTCTTC.

CDR3 sequence reads: CASSDSLEGSITEAFF. The CDR3 DNA reads as TGTGCCAGCAGTGACTCGCTGGAGGGGTCTATCACTGAAGCTTTCTTT. V gene TRBV6-4 combines with J gene TRBJ1-1; maybe TRBD1 (5 bases). The length of the CDR3 is 16 residues. Trimming shortened V by 0 bases and J by 4 bases, and 15 bases separated the two germline ends. In germline, CDR1 is MRHNA, CDR2 SNTAGT.

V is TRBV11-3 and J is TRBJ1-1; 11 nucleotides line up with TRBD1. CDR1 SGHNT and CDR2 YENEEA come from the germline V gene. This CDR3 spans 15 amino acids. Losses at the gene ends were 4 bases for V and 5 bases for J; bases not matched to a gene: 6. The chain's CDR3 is CASSSWTGGTTEAFF. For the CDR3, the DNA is TGTGCCAGCAGCTCATGGACAGGGGGCACTACTGAAGCTTTCTTT. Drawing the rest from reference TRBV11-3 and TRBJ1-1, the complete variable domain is EAGVVQSPRYKIIEKKQPVAFWCNPISGHNTLYWYLQNLGQGPELLIRYENEEAVDDSQLPKDRFSAERLKGVDSTLKIQPAELGDSAVYLCASSSWTGGTTEAFFGQGTRLTVV.

The CDR3 protein is CASSGGRGLADTQYF. In DNA, the CDR3 is TGCGCCAGCAGCGGCGGCAGGGGGTTAGCAGATACGCAGTATTTT. The chain joins TRBV5-1 to TRBJ2-3; 7 bases match TRBD1. V was clipped by 4 bases and J by 4 bases; unmatched bases: 9. The length of the CDR3 is 15 residues. The V gene's germline CDR1 is SGHRS and CDR2 YFSETQ.

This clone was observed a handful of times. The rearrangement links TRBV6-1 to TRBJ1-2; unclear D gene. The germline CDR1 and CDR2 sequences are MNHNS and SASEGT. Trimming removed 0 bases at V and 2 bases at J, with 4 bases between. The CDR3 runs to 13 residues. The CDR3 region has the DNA TGTGCCAGCAGTGAAGCAGGGAACTATGGCTACACCTTC. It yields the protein CASSEAGNYGYTF.

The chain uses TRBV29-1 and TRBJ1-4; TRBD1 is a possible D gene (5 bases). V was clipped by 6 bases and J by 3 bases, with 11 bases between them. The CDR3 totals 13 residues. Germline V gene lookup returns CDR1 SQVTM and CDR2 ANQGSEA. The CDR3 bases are TGCAGCGTCCTAACAGGTTCTAATGAAAAACTGTTTTTT. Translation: CSVLTGSNEKLFF.

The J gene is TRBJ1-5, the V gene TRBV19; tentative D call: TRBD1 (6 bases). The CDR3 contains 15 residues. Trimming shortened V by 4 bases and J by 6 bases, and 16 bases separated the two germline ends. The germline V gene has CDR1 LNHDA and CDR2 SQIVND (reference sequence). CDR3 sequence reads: CASSTGSGAGQPQHF. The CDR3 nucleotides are TGTGCCAGTAGTACCGGTTCGGGGGCGGGTCAGCCCCAGCATTTT.

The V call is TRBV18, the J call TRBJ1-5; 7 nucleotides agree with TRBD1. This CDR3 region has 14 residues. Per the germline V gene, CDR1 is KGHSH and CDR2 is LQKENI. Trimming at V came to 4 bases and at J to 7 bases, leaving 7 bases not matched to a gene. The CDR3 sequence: CASSRRQGDQPQHF. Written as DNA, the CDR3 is TGTGCCAGCTCACGACGACAGGGTGACCAGCCCCAGCATTTT.

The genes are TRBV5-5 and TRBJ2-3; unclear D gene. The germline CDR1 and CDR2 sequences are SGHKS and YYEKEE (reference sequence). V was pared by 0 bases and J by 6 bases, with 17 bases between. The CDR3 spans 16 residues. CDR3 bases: TGTGCCAGCAGCTTGGCCCTGACTCCTAACCAGGATACGCAGTATTTT. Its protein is CASSLALTPNQDTQYF.

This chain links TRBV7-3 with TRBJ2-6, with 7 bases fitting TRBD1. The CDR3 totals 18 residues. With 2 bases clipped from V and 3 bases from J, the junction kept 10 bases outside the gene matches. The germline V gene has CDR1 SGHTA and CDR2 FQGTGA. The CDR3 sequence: CASSLGLRGLGGANVLTF. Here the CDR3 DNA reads TGTGCCAGCAGCTTAGGGTTGAGGGGGCTGGGTGGGGCCAACGTCCTGACTTTC.

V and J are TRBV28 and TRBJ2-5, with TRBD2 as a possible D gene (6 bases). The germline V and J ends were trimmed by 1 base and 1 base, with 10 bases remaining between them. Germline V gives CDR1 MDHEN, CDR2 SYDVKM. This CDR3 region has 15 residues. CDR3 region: CASSLLGGSQETQYF. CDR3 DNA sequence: TGTGCCAGCAGTTTATTGGGGGGTAGCCAAGAGACCCAGTACTTC.